Listed below are T cell receptor beta chains from one sample, sequenced in a study of blood T cell repertoires in COVID-19. TCRdb's copy holds only in-frame clones and misses some; the assay was immunoSEQ multiplex PCR. The sample yields approximately 100,000 clones, less than 80% seen once. Sequences were obtained from peripheral blood. Receptors originate from a man older than 75 with COVID-19, enrolled during active disease. Each CDR3 is given with its conserved first and last residue. D genes are given only for firm matches. Where a row states a size, it is once, few, many or the class of an expanded clone; other rows omit it.

once TRBJ2-4 15 . TRBV6-5 TGTGCCAGCAGTTTGGACTATCAAGCCAAAAACATTCAGTACTTC CASSLDYQAKNIQYF
. TRBJ1-5 15 TRBD1 TRBV18 TGTGCCAGCTCGCCCCCGGACAGGGCGAATCAGCCCCAGCATTTT CASSPPDRANQPQHF
. TRBJ1-2 12 TRBD1 TRBV6-5 TGTGCCACACAGGGGATCAACTATGGCTACACCTTC CATQGINYGYTF
few TRBJ2-6 18 TRBD2 TRBV4-1 TGCGCCAGCAGCCAGCCGACTAGCGGGAGAGGTGGGGCCAACGTCCTGACTTTC CASSQPTSGRGGANVLTF
. TRBJ2-7 14 . TRBV28 TGTGCCAGCAGTTTAGTCGCGGATGAGTACGAGCAGTACTTC CASSLVADEYEQYF
. TRBJ1-1 14 . TRBV28 TGTGCCAGCAGCCTCCCCACAGGCCACACTGAAGCTTTCTTT CASSLPTGHTEAFF
once TRBJ2-7 19 TRBD1 TRBV19 TGTGCCAGTAGTAATCGACAGGGGGCAGGCAGCGGGGTCTCCTACGAGCAGTACTTC CASSNRQGAGSGVSYEQYF
. TRBJ2-1 22 TRBD1 TRBV6-7 TGTGCCAGCAGTTACTCGAGAGGGGACAGGGAGGAGGGCGGGAGCTCCTACAATGAGCAGTTCTTC CASSYSRGDREEGGSSYNEQFF
once TRBJ1-2 17 TRBD1 TRBV4-1 TGCGCCAGCAGGCCTCGTCCCGGGACAGATCATAACTATGGCTACACCTTC CASRPRPGTDHNYGYTF
. TRBJ1-2 16 TRBD1 TRBV6-5 TGTGCCAGCAGTTACATCAGGGGGCCAGGGGGGTATGGCTACACCTTC CASSYIRGPGGYGYTF
. TRBJ1-3 16 . TRBV28 TGTGCCAGCAGTTCATTCGGGGGGGGCTTTGGAAACACCATATATTTT CASSSFGGGFGNTIYF
. TRBJ1-1 15 TRBD1 TRBV18 TGTGCCAGCTCACCTAGCCGGGACAGGGTATCTGAAGCTTTCTTT CASSPSRDRVSEAFF
. TRBJ2-1 14 . TRBV7-3 TGTGCCAGCAGCATGGCCGGGACACGGAATGAGCAGTTCTTC CASSMAGTRNEQFF
few TRBJ1-1 14 TRBD1 TRBV6-4 TGTGCCAGCAGTAGGGACAGGGGGGCTTCTGAAGCTTTCTTT CASSRDRGASEAFF
. TRBJ1-6 16 . TRBV3-1/TRBV3-2 TGTGCCAGCAGCCAAGCGGGCCAGGGAAAGGGTTCACCCCTCCACTTT CASSQAGQGKGSPLHF
few TRBJ1-2 15 . TRBV4-3 TGCGCCAGCAGCCAAGAACAGGGAGTGTCGTATGGCTACACCTTC CASSQEQGVSYGYTF
many TRBJ2-5 12 . TRBV2 TGTGCCAGCAGTTCACTCCAAGAGACCCAGTACTTC CASSSLQETQYF
. TRBJ2-5 18 TRBD2 TRBV19 TGTGCCAGTAGTATAGAAGCTGGGACTAGCGGGAATGGTGAGACCCAGTACTTC CASSIEAGTSGNGETQYF
. TRBJ2-2 15 . TRBV24-1 TGTGCCACCAGTAGAAGAGACTTGAACACCGGGGAGCTGTTTTTT CATSRRDLNTGELFF
. TRBJ2-1 14 . TRBV9 TGTGCCAGCAGCGTAGGGGCCTCCTTTAATGAGCAGTTCTTC CASSVGASFNEQFF
. TRBJ1-1 13 . TRBV12-3/TRBV12-4 TGTGCCACCGACGGGGGGGCGAACACTGAAGCTTTCTTT CATDGGANTEAFF
few TRBJ1-2 15 TRBD1 TRBV7-2 TGTGCCAGCAGCCCTCGGACAGGGGGCAGATATGGCTACACCTTC CASSPRTGGRYGYTF
. TRBJ1-5 17 . TRBV3-1/TRBV3-2 TGTGCCAGCAGCCAAGATTTACACAGGAAAAGCAATCAGCCCCAGCATTTT CASSQDLHRKSNQPQHF
. TRBJ1-4 15 . TRBV3-1/TRBV3-2 TGTGCCAGCAGCCAAGATCCCGTGGGGCTACGAAAACTGTTTTTT CASSQDPVGLRKLFF
. TRBJ1-6 15 TRBD1 TRBV28 TGTGCCAGCAGTTTGCCCGGGACAGGAAATTCACCCCTCCACTTT CASSLPGTGNSPLHF
. TRBJ2-3 17 TRBD2 TRBV28 TGTGCCAGCAGTCCCTGGGTAGCGGGAGGACCCACAGATACGCAGTATTTT CASSPWVAGGPTDTQYF
. TRBJ1-6 16 . TRBV5-5 TGTGCCAGCAGCTTGGCCGGTACCTCCTATAATTCACCCCTCCACTTT CASSLAGTSYNSPLHF
few TRBJ2-7 14 . TRBV27 TGTGCCAGCAGCTTCGGGACCCGGGGGTACGAGCAGTACTTC CASSFGTRGYEQYF
. TRBJ1-1 14 . TRBV24-1 TGTGCCACCAGTGATCCCCGGGGGGGGCCTGAAGCTTTCTTT CATSDPRGGPEAFF
. TRBJ2-2 12 . TRBV19 TGTGCCAGTAGTATGCGGGCCGGGGAGCTGTTTTTT CASSMRAGELFF
. TRBJ2-5 14 . TRBV15 TGTGCCACCAGCAGAGATCAGGCAGAGGAGACCCAGTACTTC CATSRDQAEETQYF
. TRBJ2-5 14 TRBD2 TRBV7-9 TGTGCCAGCAGCGACGGGGGGATCCAAGAGACCCAGTACTTC CASSDGGIQETQYF
. TRBJ2-5 16 TRBD1 TRBV5-4 TGTGCCAGCAGCTTGGAGGGGGCCCGATCACAAGAGACCCAGTACTTC CASSLEGARSQETQYF
few TRBJ2-5 16 TRBD2 TRBV24-1 TGTGCCACCAGTGTTGGAGGCCTAGCGGGACAAGAGACCCAGTACTTC CATSVGGLAGQETQYF
once TRBJ1-6 16 . TRBV6-6 TGTGCCAGCAGTCCTCGGGACATTAGCCAAAATTCACCCCTCCACTTT CASSPRDISQNSPLHF
. TRBJ1-4 15 . TRBV6-2/TRBV6-3 TGTGCCAGCAGTTACCTAGCTGCAACTAATGAAAAACTGTTTTTT CASSYLAATNEKLFF
few TRBJ2-1 16 TRBD2 TRBV11-2 TGTGCCAGCAGCTTTAGACTAGCGGGAGATGTGAATGAGCAGTTCTTC CASSFRLAGDVNEQFF
. TRBJ2-7 19 TRBD2 TRBV7-2 TGTGCCAGCAGCTTAGATCCGGGACTAGCAGGGGGGGGTCCCTACGAGCAGTACTTC CASSLDPGLAGGGPYEQYF
. TRBJ1-5 13 . TRBV6-6 TGTGCCACAGCACCAGGGGTTGGGCAGCCCCAGCATTTT CATAPGVGQPQHF
. TRBJ1-2 15 . TRBV7-6 TGTGCCAGCAGCTCGGGGAGCCAGGGGCCGGGGGGCTACACCTTC CASSSGSQGPGGYTF
once TRBJ1-2 16 . TRBV28 TGTGCCAGCAGGGAAGACAGCCACTTATCCCCGTATGGCTACACCTTC CASREDSHLSPYGYTF
. TRBJ2-5 16 TRBD2 TRBV4-1 TGCGCCAGCAGCCAAGACAGCGGGAGGGTCCAAGAGACCCAGTACTTC CASSQDSGRVQETQYF